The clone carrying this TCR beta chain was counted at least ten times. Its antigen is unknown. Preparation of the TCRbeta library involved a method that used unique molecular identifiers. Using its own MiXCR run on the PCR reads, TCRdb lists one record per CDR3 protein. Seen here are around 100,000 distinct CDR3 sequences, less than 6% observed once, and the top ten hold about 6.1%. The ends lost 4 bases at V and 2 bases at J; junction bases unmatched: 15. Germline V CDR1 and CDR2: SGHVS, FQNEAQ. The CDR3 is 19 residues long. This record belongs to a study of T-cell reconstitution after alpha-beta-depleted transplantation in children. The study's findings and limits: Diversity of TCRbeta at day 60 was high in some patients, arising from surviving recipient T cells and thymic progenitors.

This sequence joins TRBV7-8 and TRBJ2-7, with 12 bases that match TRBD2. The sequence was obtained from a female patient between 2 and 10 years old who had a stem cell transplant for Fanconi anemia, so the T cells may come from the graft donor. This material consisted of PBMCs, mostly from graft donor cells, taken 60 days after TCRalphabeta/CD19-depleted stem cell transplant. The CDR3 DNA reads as TGTGCCAGCAGCTACGGACTAGCGGGACCTACGACGTTGGCCTACGAGCAGTACTTC. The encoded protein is CASSYGLAGPTTLAYEQYF.